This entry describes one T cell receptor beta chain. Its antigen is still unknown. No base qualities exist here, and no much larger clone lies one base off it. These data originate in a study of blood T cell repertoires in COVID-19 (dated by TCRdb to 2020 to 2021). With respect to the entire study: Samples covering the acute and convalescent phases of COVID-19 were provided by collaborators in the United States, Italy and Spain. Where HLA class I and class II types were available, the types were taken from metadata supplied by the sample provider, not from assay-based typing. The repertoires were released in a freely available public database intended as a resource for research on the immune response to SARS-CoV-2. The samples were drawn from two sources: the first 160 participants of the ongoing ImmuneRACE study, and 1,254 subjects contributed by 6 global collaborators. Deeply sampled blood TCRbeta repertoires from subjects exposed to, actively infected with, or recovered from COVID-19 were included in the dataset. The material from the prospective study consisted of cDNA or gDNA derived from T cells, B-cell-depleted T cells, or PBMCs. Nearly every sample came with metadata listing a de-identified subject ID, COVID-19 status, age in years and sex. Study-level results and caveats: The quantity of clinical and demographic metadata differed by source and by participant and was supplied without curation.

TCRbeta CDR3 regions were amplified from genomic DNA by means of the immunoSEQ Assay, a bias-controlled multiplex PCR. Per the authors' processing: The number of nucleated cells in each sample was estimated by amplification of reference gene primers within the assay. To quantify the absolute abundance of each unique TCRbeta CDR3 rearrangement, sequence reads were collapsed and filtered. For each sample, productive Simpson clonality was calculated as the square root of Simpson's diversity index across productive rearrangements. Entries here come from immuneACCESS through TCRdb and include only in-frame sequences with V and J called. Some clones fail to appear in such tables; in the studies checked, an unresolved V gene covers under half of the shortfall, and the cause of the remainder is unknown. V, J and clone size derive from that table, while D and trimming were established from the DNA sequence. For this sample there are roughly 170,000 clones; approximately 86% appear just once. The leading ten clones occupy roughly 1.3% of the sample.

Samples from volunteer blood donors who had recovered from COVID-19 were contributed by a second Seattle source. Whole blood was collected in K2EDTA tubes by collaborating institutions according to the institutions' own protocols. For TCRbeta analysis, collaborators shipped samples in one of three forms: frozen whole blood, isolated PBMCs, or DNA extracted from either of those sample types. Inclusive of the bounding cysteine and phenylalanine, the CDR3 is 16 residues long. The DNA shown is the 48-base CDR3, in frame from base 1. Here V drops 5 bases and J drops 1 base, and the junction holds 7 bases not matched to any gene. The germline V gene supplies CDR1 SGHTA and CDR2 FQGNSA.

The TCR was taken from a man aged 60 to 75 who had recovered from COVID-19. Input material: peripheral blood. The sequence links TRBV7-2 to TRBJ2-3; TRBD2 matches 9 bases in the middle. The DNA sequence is TGTGCCAGCAGCCCAGGGGCTAGCGGGGGCACAGATACGCAGTATTTT. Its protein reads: CASSPGASGGTDTQYF.